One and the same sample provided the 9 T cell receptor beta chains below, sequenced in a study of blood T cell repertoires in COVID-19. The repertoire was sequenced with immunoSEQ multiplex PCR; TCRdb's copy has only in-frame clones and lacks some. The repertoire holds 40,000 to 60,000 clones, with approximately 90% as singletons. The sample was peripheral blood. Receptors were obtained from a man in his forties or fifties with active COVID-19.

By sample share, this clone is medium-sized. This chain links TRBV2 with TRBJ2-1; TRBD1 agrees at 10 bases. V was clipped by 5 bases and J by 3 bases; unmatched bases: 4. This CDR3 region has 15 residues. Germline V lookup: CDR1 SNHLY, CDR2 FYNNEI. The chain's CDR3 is CASSTGTGDYNEQFF. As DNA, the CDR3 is TGTGCCAGCAGTACCGGGACAGGGGACTACAATGAGCAGTTCTTC.

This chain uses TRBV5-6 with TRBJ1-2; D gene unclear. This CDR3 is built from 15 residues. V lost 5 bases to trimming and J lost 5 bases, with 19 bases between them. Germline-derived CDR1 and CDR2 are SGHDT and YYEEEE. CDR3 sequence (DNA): TGTGCCAGCAGGTTTTATCTTAGCCCGGTATATGGCTACACCTTC. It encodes CASRFYLSPVYGYTF.

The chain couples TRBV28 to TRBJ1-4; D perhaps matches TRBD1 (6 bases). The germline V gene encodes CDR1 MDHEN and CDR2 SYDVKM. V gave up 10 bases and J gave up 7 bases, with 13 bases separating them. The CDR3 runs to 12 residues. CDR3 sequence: CAIGGVREKLFF. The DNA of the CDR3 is TGTGCCATAGGGGGGGTTCGTGAAAAACTGTTTTTT.

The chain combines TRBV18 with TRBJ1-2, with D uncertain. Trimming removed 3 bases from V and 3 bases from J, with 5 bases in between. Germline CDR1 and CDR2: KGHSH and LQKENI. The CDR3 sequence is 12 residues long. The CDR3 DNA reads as TGTGCCAGCTCACCCGGGGACTATGGCTACACCTTC. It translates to CASSPGDYGYTF.

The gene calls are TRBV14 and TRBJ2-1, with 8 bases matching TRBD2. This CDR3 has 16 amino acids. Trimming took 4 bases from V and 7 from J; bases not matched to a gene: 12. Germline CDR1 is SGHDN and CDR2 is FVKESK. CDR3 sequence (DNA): TGTGCCAGCAGCCCATGGAAGATAGCGGGGTCTAATGAGCAGTTCTTC. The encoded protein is CASSPWKIAGSNEQFF.

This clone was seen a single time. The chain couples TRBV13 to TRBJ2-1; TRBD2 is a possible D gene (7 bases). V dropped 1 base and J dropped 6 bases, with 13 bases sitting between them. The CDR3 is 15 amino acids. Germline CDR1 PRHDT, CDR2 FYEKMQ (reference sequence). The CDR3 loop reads CASSLVGRGFNEQFF. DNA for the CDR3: TGTGCCAGCAGCTTAGTAGGGAGGGGGTTCAATGAGCAGTTCTTC.

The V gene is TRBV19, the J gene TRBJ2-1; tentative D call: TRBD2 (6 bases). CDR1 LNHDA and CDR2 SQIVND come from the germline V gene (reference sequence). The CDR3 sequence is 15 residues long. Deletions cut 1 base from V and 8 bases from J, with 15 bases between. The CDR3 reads CASSIGGTSTHEQFF. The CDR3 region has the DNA TGTGCCAGTAGTATAGGGGGGACTTCGACGCATGAGCAGTTCTTC. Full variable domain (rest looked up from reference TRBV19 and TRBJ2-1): DGGITQSPKYLFRKEGQNVTLSCEQNLNHDAMYWYRQDPGQGLRLIYYSQIVNDFQKGDIAEGYSVSREKKESFPLTVTSAQKNPTAFYLCASSIGGTSTHEQFFGPGTRLTVL.

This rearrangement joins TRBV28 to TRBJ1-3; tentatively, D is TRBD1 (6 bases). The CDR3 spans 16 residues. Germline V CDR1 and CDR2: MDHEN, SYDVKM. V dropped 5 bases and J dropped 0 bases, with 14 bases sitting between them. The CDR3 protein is CASSEGGGFSGNTIYF. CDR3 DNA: TGTGCCAGCAGTGAGGGCGGGGGCTTCTCTGGAAACACCATATATTTT.

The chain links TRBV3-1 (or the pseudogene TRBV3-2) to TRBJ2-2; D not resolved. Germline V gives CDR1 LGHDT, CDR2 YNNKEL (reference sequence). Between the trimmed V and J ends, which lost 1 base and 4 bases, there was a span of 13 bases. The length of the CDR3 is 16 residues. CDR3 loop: CASSQGSFMATGELFF. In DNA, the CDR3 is TGTGCCAGCAGCCAAGGGTCTTTTATGGCCACCGGGGAGCTGTTTTTT.